In its sample, the clone carrying this T cell receptor (beta chain) was seen many times. The presence of a unique molecular identifier marked each TCR cDNA molecule. TCRdb re-derived calls from the 5' RACE reads in MiXCR, one entry per CDR3 protein. Among around 10,000 distinct CDR3 sequences listed, roughly 3.7% were seen once. As to time point: sample taken at primary tumor resection. A total of approximately 77 untreated early-stage non-small cell lung cancer patients served as donors. The sequenced material consisted of unsorted whole RNA from tumor, nontumor lung or frozen PBMC. This specimen belongs to a study of spatial heterogeneity in lung cancer. On the study more broadly: Alpha-chain sequences were detected in numbers that were consistently lower than beta-chain sequences.

Germline V lookup: CDR1 MDHEN, CDR2 SYDVKM. The J segment lost 6 bases and the V segment lost 4 bases, leaving 18 bases of the junction unmatched. CDR3 length: 19 residues. The material was PBMCs, obtained at surgery. V gene TRBV28 combines with J gene TRBJ2-1, with 10 bases fitting TRBD2. This clonotype was sampled from a female donor with early-stage non-small cell lung cancer. The CDR3 loop is CASSSIWRESSGRGNEQFF. CDR3 DNA: TGTGCCAGCAGTTCAATTTGGCGGGAATCTAGCGGGAGAGGCAATGAGCAGTTCTTC.